The rows below give T cell receptor beta chains drawn from one sample of a study of T cells after yellow fever vaccination. In TCRdb, the 5' RACE reads were re-called with MiXCR into one record per CDR3 protein. This sample has approximately 600,000 distinct CDR3 sequences, with 12% found just once. The input for sequencing was PBMCs, taken on the day of the yellow fever booster vaccination. These receptors came from a man aged 25 to 45 who received the YFV17D yellow fever vaccine. The CDR3 runs from the conserved cysteine through the conserved F or W. A D gene is named only where the DNA matches it firmly. Only some rows state a clone size, as once, few, many or a class for expanded clones.

J: TRBJ1-5
D: .
size: .
V: TRBV25-1
CDR3: CASSAQGTFQPQHF
DNA: TGTGCCAGCAGTGCCCAGGGTACTTTCCAGCCCCAGCATTTT

J: TRBJ2-7
D: .
size: .
V: TRBV20-1
CDR3: CSASPKGTVLYEQYF
DNA: TGCAGTGCTAGCCCCAAGGGGACTGTGCTGTACGAGCAGTACTTC

J: TRBJ2-4
D: TRBD2
size: many
V: TRBV20-1
CDR3: CSARDFRGLQYF
DNA: TGCAGTGCTAGAGATTTTCGGGGACTACAGTACTTC

J: TRBJ2-6
D: .
size: .
V: TRBV27
CDR3: CASSLRTPYGANVLTF
DNA: TGTGCCAGCAGTTTAAGGACTCCTTATGGGGCCAACGTCCTGACTTTC

J: TRBJ2-1
D: .
size: .
V: TRBV5-1
CDR3: CASSQGLDEQFF
DNA: TGCGCCAGCAGCCAGGGGCTAGATGAGCAGTTCTTC

J: TRBJ2-5
D: TRBD2
size: .
V: TRBV20-1
CDR3: CSAAPLAGVGETQYF
DNA: TGCAGTGCCGCACCTCTAGCGGGAGTAGGAGAGACCCAGTACTTC

J: TRBJ2-1
D: TRBD2
size: .
V: TRBV12-3/TRBV12-4
CDR3: CASSARAGVRNEQFF
DNA: TGTGCCAGCAGTGCCAGAGCGGGAGTGAGGAATGAGCAGTTCTTC

J: TRBJ2-7
D: TRBD1
size: .
V: TRBV13
CDR3: CASSSTGTELSYEQYF
DNA: TGTGCCAGCAGCTCCACCGGGACAGAACTCTCCTACGAGCAGTACTTC

J: TRBJ2-7
D: .
size: .
V: TRBV7-3
CDR3: CSSSFRGGDVEQYF
DNA: TGTTCCAGCAGCTTCCGCGGCGGGGATGTCGAGCAGTACTTC

J: TRBJ2-7
D: TRBD1
size: many
V: TRBV27
CDR3: CASSLNRGNEQYF
DNA: TGTGCCAGCAGTTTGAACAGGGGAAACGAGCAGTACTTC

J: TRBJ2-3
D: TRBD1
size: few
V: TRBV5-6
CDR3: CASSSTLQGSRTDTQYF
DNA: TGTGCCAGCAGCTCGACCCTACAGGGGTCGCGCACAGATACGCAGTATTTT

J: TRBJ2-2
D: .
size: .
V: TRBV7-2
CDR3: CASSLAAKTGELFF
DNA: TGTGCCAGCAGCTTAGCAGCGAAGACCGGGGAGCTGTTTTTT

J: TRBJ2-1
D: .
size: few
V: TRBV6-2/TRBV6-3
CDR3: CASRSTSPYNEQFF
DNA: TGTGCCAGCAGGTCGACTAGTCCTTACAATGAGCAGTTCTTC

J: TRBJ2-3
D: .
size: .
V: TRBV29-1
CDR3: CSVRGGGADTQYF
DNA: TGCAGCGTCCGAGGGGGGGGAGCAGATACGCAGTATTTT

J: TRBJ2-1
D: .
size: few
V: TRBV7-2
CDR3: CASSPYGAKNEQFF
DNA: TGTGCCAGCAGCCCCTACGGCGCGAAGAATGAGCAGTTCTTC

J: TRBJ2-7
D: .
size: few
V: TRBV19
CDR3: CASKAQDPAYEQYF
DNA: TGTGCCAGTAAGGCGCAGGATCCCGCCTACGAGCAGTACTTC

J: TRBJ2-7
D: .
size: .
V: TRBV7-2
CDR3: CASSFQGGYEQYF
DNA: TGTGCCAGCAGCTTCCAGGGGGGATACGAGCAGTACTTC

J: TRBJ2-7
D: TRBD1
size: few
V: TRBV4-3
CDR3: CASSQEGTDYEQYF
DNA: TGCGCCAGCAGCCAAGAGGGGACAGACTACGAGCAGTACTTC

J: TRBJ1-1
D: .
size: few
V: TRBV5-1
CDR3: CASGGLSTEAFF
DNA: TGCGCCAGTGGGGGTTTGAGCACTGAAGCTTTCTTT

J: TRBJ2-2
D: .
size: .
V: TRBV6-5
CDR3: CASSYSSSYSGELFF
DNA: TGTGCCAGCAGTTACTCGTCTAGCTACTCCGGGGAGCTGTTTTTT

J: TRBJ2-2
D: TRBD2
size: .
V: TRBV27
CDR3: CASGGGAGGTGELFF
DNA: TGTGCCAGCGGGGGAGGGGCCGGAGGCACCGGGGAGCTGTTTTTT

J: TRBJ2-3
D: TRBD1
size: .
V: TRBV28
CDR3: CASREQGAHTQYF
DNA: TGTGCCAGCAGAGAACAGGGGGCCCATACGCAGTATTTT

J: TRBJ2-1
D: .
size: .
V: TRBV6-4
CDR3: CASSDYGTSFNEQFF
DNA: TGTGCCAGCAGTGACTATGGGACGTCGTTCAATGAGCAGTTCTTC

J: TRBJ2-1
D: TRBD2
size: few
V: TRBV11-2
CDR3: CASSFGTSGRVQSIEQFF
DNA: TGTGCCAGCAGCTTTGGGACTAGCGGGAGGGTTCAATCAATTGAGCAGTTCTTC

J: TRBJ1-3
D: .
size: .
V: TRBV7-8
CDR3: CASSWTGTAIGNTIYF
DNA: TGTGCCAGCAGCTGGACCGGGACGGCTATTGGAAACACCATATATTTT

J: TRBJ2-7
D: .
size: .
V: TRBV11-2
CDR3: CASSRNTIKYYEQYF
DNA: TGTGCCAGCAGCCGCAACACCATAAAATACTACGAGCAGTACTTC

J: TRBJ2-1
D: .
size: .
V: TRBV29-1
CDR3: CSAGDNEQFF
DNA: TGCAGCGCTGGGGACAATGAGCAGTTCTTC

J: TRBJ2-7
D: TRBD1
size: few
V: TRBV29-1
CDR3: CSVLHRGQEQYF
DNA: TGCAGCGTACTCCACAGGGGGCAAGAGCAGTACTTC

J: TRBJ2-3
D: TRBD2
size: .
V: TRBV6-1
CDR3: CASRLGTSGTSTDTQYF
DNA: TGTGCCAGCAGGCTAGGGACTAGCGGGACTAGCACAGATACGCAGTATTTT

J: TRBJ2-3
D: .
size: .
V: TRBV20-1
CDR3: CSARQIEVPPDTQYF
DNA: TGCAGTGCTAGACAAATAGAGGTACCACCAGATACGCAGTATTTT

J: TRBJ2-2
D: .
size: many
V: TRBV6-1
CDR3: CASIEATHTGELFF
DNA: TGTGCCAGCATTGAAGCTACCCACACCGGGGAGCTGTTTTTT

J: TRBJ2-7
D: .
size: .
V: TRBV7-2
CDR3: CASSERANSYEQYF
DNA: TGTGCCAGCAGCGAGCGGGCTAACTCCTACGAGCAGTACTTC

J: TRBJ2-1
D: .
size: few
V: TRBV24-1
CDR3: CATSDASASSYNEQFF
DNA: TGTGCCACCAGTGATGCCTCGGCTAGCTCCTACAATGAGCAGTTCTTC

J: TRBJ2-7
D: .
size: many
V: TRBV7-2
CDR3: CASSLAGARNYEQYF
DNA: TGTGCCAGCAGCTTAGCGGGGGCGAGGAACTACGAGCAGTACTTC

J: TRBJ2-3
D: TRBD2
size: .
V: TRBV4-3
CDR3: CASSQDPGAGGADTQYF
DNA: TGCGCCAGCAGCCAAGATCCGGGCGCGGGAGGGGCAGATACGCAGTATTTT

J: TRBJ2-5
D: .
size: .
V: TRBV4-3
CDR3: CASSQAWGQETQYF
DNA: TGCGCCAGCAGCCAAGCCTGGGGACAAGAGACCCAGTACTTC

J: TRBJ1-2
D: .
size: .
V: TRBV5-1
CDR3: CASSLDNQGGGYTF
DNA: TGCGCCAGCAGCTTGGACAACCAGGGAGGAGGCTACACCTTC

J: TRBJ1-2
D: TRBD1
size: few
V: TRBV3-1
CDR3: CASSQKVGTGGGYTF
DNA: TGTGCCAGCAGCCAAAAGGTTGGGACAGGGGGCGGCTACACCTTC

J: TRBJ2-7
D: .
size: .
V: TRBV11-2
CDR3: CASSLGMDYEQYF
DNA: TGTGCCAGCAGCTTAGGAATGGACTACGAGCAGTACTTC

J: TRBJ2-5
D: .
size: .
V: TRBV7-9
CDR3: CASSLFSGPPGETQYF
DNA: TGTGCCAGCAGCTTATTCTCAGGACCCCCCGGAGAGACCCAGTACTTC

J: TRBJ2-7
D: TRBD2
size: .
V: TRBV5-1
CDR3: CASSTGLAGGPFSFEQYF
DNA: TGCGCCAGCAGCACCGGACTAGCGGGAGGGCCGTTCTCTTTCGAGCAGTACTTC

J: TRBJ1-3
D: .
size: .
V: TRBV20-1
CDR3: CSARNPRDGQNTIYF
DNA: TGCAGTGCTAGGAACCCAAGGGACGGGCAGAACACCATATATTTT

J: TRBJ1-4
D: TRBD1
size: few
V: TRBV7-9
CDR3: CASSSRSPGGADEKLFF
DNA: TGTGCCAGCAGCTCCCGCAGCCCAGGGGGAGCGGATGAAAAACTGTTTTTT

J: TRBJ2-3
D: .
size: .
V: TRBV12-5
CDR3: CASGSYTSTDTQYF
DNA: TGTGCTAGTGGTTCCTATACTAGCACAGATACGCAGTATTTT

J: TRBJ2-3
D: TRBD2
size: few
V: TRBV28
CDR3: CASSSSGTSGSRSQYF
DNA: TGTGCCAGCAGTAGCTCCGGGACTAGCGGGAGTAGATCCCAGTATTTT

J: TRBJ2-7
D: TRBD2
size: few
V: TRBV7-8
CDR3: CASSPKGSGTSYEQYF
DNA: TGTGCCAGCAGCCCGAAAGGTAGCGGGACTTCCTACGAGCAGTACTTC

J: TRBJ2-1
D: TRBD2
size: .
V: TRBV20-1
CDR3: CCARKFPGLAYSNEQFF
DNA: TGCTGTGCTAGAAAATTCCCGGGACTAGCGTATTCCAATGAGCAGTTCTTC

J: TRBJ2-5
D: .
size: many
V: TRBV6-1
CDR3: CASSEPEYQETQYF
DNA: TGTGCCAGCAGTGAACCAGAGTACCAAGAGACCCAGTACTTC

J: TRBJ2-7
D: TRBD2
size: few
V: TRBV18
CDR3: CASSPTGTSRYEQYF
DNA: TGTGCCAGCTCGCCCACCGGGACTAGCAGATACGAGCAGTACTTC

J: TRBJ1-6
D: TRBD1
size: .
V: TRBV7-9
CDR3: CAIGDRGQNNSPLHF
DNA: TGTGCCATAGGAGACAGGGGGCAAAATAATTCACCCCTCCACTTT

J: TRBJ2-1
D: .
size: .
V: TRBV6-5
CDR3: CASSYSRQANNEQFF
DNA: TGTGCCAGCAGTTACTCGCGACAGGCCAACAATGAGCAGTTCTTC

J: TRBJ2-1
D: .
size: medium-sized
V: TRBV20-1
CDR3: CSVGVGEQFF
DNA: TGCAGTGTCGGGGTGGGTGAGCAGTTCTTC

J: TRBJ2-7
D: TRBD2
size: few
V: TRBV10-2
CDR3: CASSARLADSYEQYF
DNA: TGCGCCAGCAGTGCCAGACTAGCCGACTCCTACGAGCAGTACTTC

J: TRBJ2-1
D: TRBD2
size: .
V: TRBV20-1
CDR3: CSARGLAGISYNEQFF
DNA: TGCAGTGCTAGAGGGCTAGCGGGAATATCGTACAATGAGCAGTTCTTC

J: TRBJ2-2
D: TRBD1
size: .
V: TRBV7-8
CDR3: CASSPGTGLHGELFF
DNA: TGTGCCAGCAGCCCCGGGACAGGGCTCCACGGGGAGCTGTTTTTT